These 21 T cell receptor beta chains came from one sample sequenced in a study of blood T cell repertoires in COVID-19. Only in-frame clones appear in the TCRdb table, and some are missing; sequencing was by immunoSEQ multiplex PCR. The data hold under 300,000 clones, with approximately 84% observed a single time. Sequenced sample: peripheral blood. The receptors come from a human donor with COVID-19, enrolled during active disease. The donor label of this sample is uncertain.

The chain joins TRBV10-3 to TRBJ2-1; 9 positions match TRBD2. This CDR3 has 17 amino acids. The germline V gene encodes CDR1 ENHRY and CDR2 SYGVKD. V lost 2 bases to trimming and J lost 7 bases; unmatched junction nucleotides: 12. DNA for the CDR3: TGTGCCATCAGTGAGACGGCTGGCGGGAGGGCCGGTAATGAGCAGTTCTTC. Its translation: CAISETAGGRAGNEQFF.

As concerns this clone: Other DNA sequences in the same sample also yield this CDR3. The rearrangement joins TRBV9 to TRBJ2-1, with D perhaps TRBD2 (5 bases). Germline assignment: CDR1 SGDLS and CDR2 YYNGEE. Deletions cut 0 bases from V and 7 bases from J, with 8 bases between. The CDR3 contains 13 residues. The CDR3 region is CASSVAGGNEQFF. In DNA form, the CDR3 reads TGTGCCAGCAGCGTAGCGGGCGGGAATGAGCAGTTCTTC.

This clone was observed a single time. This sequence joins TRBV5-1 and TRBJ1-2, with 8 bases that match TRBD1. With V trimmed by 2 bases and J by 5 bases, 11 bases remained unmatched. Germline loops: CDR1 SGHRS, CDR2 YFSETQ. The length of the CDR3 is 16 residues. CDR3 in amino acids: CASSFQRGQGIYGYTF. CDR3 in DNA: TGCGCCAGCAGCTTCCAACGTGGACAGGGAATATATGGCTACACCTTC.

This rearrangement joins TRBV7-8 to TRBJ1-1; no definite D call. V was pared by 5 bases and J by 8 bases, with 15 bases between. This CDR3 is 13 amino acids long. Germline-derived CDR1 and CDR2 are SGHVS and FQNEAQ. The CDR3 DNA follows: TGTGCCAGCAGCCTCTGGGGAGACGGGGAAGCTTTCTTT. This encodes CASSLWGDGEAFF.

This chain joins TRBV5-1 and TRBJ2-2; the match to TRBD2 covers 7 bases. The V gene end was trimmed by 4 bases and the J gene end by 1 base; junction bases not matched to a gene: 7. The germline V gene encodes CDR1 SGHRS and CDR2 YFSETQ. This CDR3 comprises 16 residues. CDR3: CASSPRPSGNTGELFF. The CDR3 DNA is TGCGCCAGCAGCCCCCGACCTAGCGGGAACACCGGGGAGCTGTTTTTT.

The rearrangement links TRBV4-1 to TRBJ1-2, with D unresolved. Germline CDR1 is MGHRA and CDR2 is YSYEKL. This CDR3 spans 15 amino acids. The V and J ends lost 0 bases and 8 bases respectively, with 16 bases between them. CDR3 DNA: TGCGCCAGCAGCCAAGATAGGGAAGTGAGGGTCGGCTACACCTTC. Translation: CASSQDREVRVGYTF.

The chain joins TRBV6-5 to TRBJ1-2; TRBD1 aligns across 7 bases. V was clipped by 0 bases and J by 10 bases; unmatched bases: 8. CDR1 is MNHEY and CDR2 is SVGAGI in the germline V gene. CDR3 length equals 14 residues. The CDR3 DNA reads TGTGCCAGCAGTTACTCCCGGTCAGGGGGATACTACACCTTC. Amino acid sequence: CASSYSRSGGYYTF.

The chain uses TRBV7-9 and TRBJ2-3; the match to TRBD2 covers 13 bases. Looked up from germline, CDR1 is SEHNR and CDR2 is FQNEAQ (reference sequence). The V segment lost 4 bases and the J segment 3 bases; nucleotides outside the gene matches: 4. This CDR3 has 16 amino acids. In nucleotides, the CDR3 is TGTGCCAGCAGCTCGGGACTAGCGGGAAAGACAGATACGCAGTATTTT. Protein: CASSSGLAGKTDTQYF.

The chain uses TRBV7-2 and TRBJ1-5, with D possibly matching TRBD1 (5 bases). CDR3 length: 18 residues. V was trimmed by 4 bases and J by 0 bases, leaving 19 bases between them. Germline V lookup: CDR1 SGHTA, CDR2 FQGNSA. CDR3 nucleotide sequence: TGTGCCAGCAGCTGGAGAGGTACAGGAACTTATAGCAATCAGCCCCAGCATTTT. As protein: CASSWRGTGTYSNQPQHF.

This clone has a single count. The V call is TRBV7-8, the J call TRBJ2-1; TRBD2 might be the D (5 bases). CDR1 is SGHVS and CDR2 is FQNEAQ in the germline V gene. The germline V and J ends were trimmed by 3 bases and 11 bases, with 20 bases remaining between them. The CDR3 consists of 15 residues. The CDR3 DNA reads TGTGCCAGCAGCTTCCGAGCCTTTGGGCGGGTTCAGCAGTTCTTC. Translation: CASSFRAFGRVQQFF.

The chain recombines TRBV9 with TRBJ2-7; 10 positions agree with TRBD2. The CDR3 consists of 15 residues. V shed 2 bases, J shed 5 bases, and the junction held 7 bases outside the gene matches. Germline-derived CDR1 and CDR2 are SGDLS and YYNGEE. The CDR3 coding sequence is TGTGCCAGCAGCGTCGTAGCGGGGGGCCGGAACGAGCAGTACTTC. It specifies CASSVVAGGRNEQYF.

This sequence joins TRBV19 and TRBJ1-5, with 10 bases lining up with TRBD1. This CDR3 is 16 amino acids long. V lost 3 bases, J lost 4 bases, and 6 bases stayed unmatched. Germline-derived CDR1 and CDR2 are LNHDA and SQIVND (reference sequence). The CDR3 coding sequence is TGTGCCAGTAGTATCCTTCCGGGACAGGGGAATCAGCCCCAGCATTTT. Its protein is CASSILPGQGNQPQHF.

This clone appeared once. CDR3 bases: TGTGCCAGCAGAGGGACTAGCCGTGAGCAGTTCTTC. It specifies CASRGTSREQFF. The V and J genes are TRBV5-6 and TRBJ2-1, with 9 nucleotides matching TRBD2. From germline, CDR1 is SGHDT and CDR2 YYEEEE. J lost 9 bases, V lost 5 bases, and 3 bases had no gene match. This CDR3 has 12 amino acids.

The rearrangement links TRBV7-2 to TRBJ2-3; 8 bases are shared with TRBD2. The CDR3 contains 19 residues. CDR1 and CDR2 from the germline V gene are SGHTA and FQGNSA. The ends lost 1 base at V and 2 bases at J; junction bases unmatched: 14. CDR3 amino acids: CASSLVWASGPTPTDTQYF. Here the CDR3 DNA reads TGTGCCAGCAGCTTAGTGTGGGCTAGCGGGCCGACCCCCACAGATACGCAGTATTTT. Supplemented by reference TRBV7-2 and TRBJ2-3, the full variable domain reads GAGVSQSPSNKVTEKGKDVELRCDPISGHTALYWYRQSLGQGLEFLIYFQGNSAPDKSGLPSDRFSAERTGGSVSTLTIQRTQQEDSAVYLCASSLVWASGPTPTDTQYFGPGTRLTVL.

The rearrangement joins TRBV19 to TRBJ2-7; D remains unclear. CDR3 size: 14 residues. Looked up from germline, CDR1 is LNHDA and CDR2 is SQIVND (reference sequence). V was clipped by 5 bases and J by 0 bases, with 11 bases between them. The CDR3 loop reads CASSSMAVSYEQYF. CDR3 nucleotide sequence: TGTGCCAGTAGTTCCATGGCGGTCTCCTACGAGCAGTACTTC.

The CDR3 DNA reads as TGTGCCACCAGTACCCGCGGGGCCCCTTCCTACGAGCAGTACTTC. This codes for CATSTRGAPSYEQYF. This sequence joins TRBV15 and TRBJ2-7; TRBD2 might be the D (6 bases). Germline V gene lookup returns CDR1 LNHNV and CDR2 YYDKDF (reference sequence). The CDR3 is made up of 15 amino acids. V was clipped by 6 bases and J by 1 base, with 16 bases between them.

This chain links TRBV29-1 with TRBJ1-1, with D perhaps matching TRBD1 (5 bases). The CDR3 sequence is 12 residues long. Germline CDR1 is SQVTM and CDR2 is ANQGSEA. Trimming stripped 1 base from V and 7 bases from J, with 10 bases between. For the CDR3, the DNA is TGCAGCGTTGAAGGGGGCGGAATTGAAGCTTTCTTT. Translation: CSVEGGGIEAFF.

This clone was recorded a few times. The chain combines TRBV7-9 with TRBJ2-5; a possible D gene is TRBD2 (5 bases). V was shortened by 2 bases and J by 5 bases, with 9 bases between the two germline ends. The germline V gene has CDR1 SEHNR and CDR2 FQNEAQ (reference sequence). The CDR3 is 13 amino acids. CDR3 coding DNA: TGTGCCAGCAGCTTAACGGGGTTGGAGACCCAGTACTTC. This sequence encodes CASSLTGLETQYF.

This clone was recorded once. This chain joins TRBV7-2 and TRBJ2-3; tentative D call: TRBD2 (7 bases). The CDR3 spans 16 residues. V was pared by 1 base and J by 4 bases, with 15 bases between. The germline V gene has CDR1 SGHTA and CDR2 FQGNSA. Here the CDR3 reads CASSLVPGRGPDTQYF. CDR3 in DNA: TGTGCCAGCAGCTTAGTTCCAGGGCGGGGGCCAGATACGCAGTATTTT.

The rearrangement uses TRBV11-2 and TRBJ1-1; the D gene is possibly TRBD1 (5 bases). The CDR3 contains 15 residues. Between the trimmed V and J ends, which lost 4 bases and 1 base, there was a span of 13 bases. Per the germline V gene, CDR1 is SGHAT and CDR2 is FQNNGV. CDR3 protein: CASSSGAVRNTEAFF. CDR3 nucleotides: TGTGCCAGCAGCTCTGGGGCCGTCCGGAACACTGAAGCTTTCTTT.

The V and J genes are TRBV30 and TRBJ1-4; the D is unclear. The CDR3 has 14 amino acids. Per germline, CDR1 GTSNPN and CDR2 SVGIG (reference sequence). Trimming cost V 4 bases and J 7 bases, with 16 bases left between them. DNA of the CDR3: TGTGCCTGGAAGGTAGCGGGATTTTCTGAAAAACTGTTTTTT. Translating gives CAWKVAGFSEKLFF.